This is a list of T cell receptor beta chains from one sample in a study of cytomegalovirus exposure and HLA in healthy donors. This table comes from immunoSEQ multiplex PCR, and its TCRdb copy is limited to in-frame clones, with some not included. This sample carries fewer than 150,000 clones, around three quarters of them seen once, and the ten largest clones take 1%. The sample was PBMCs. Source of these receptors: a middle-aged man in good health and CMV-seronegative. Both conserved end residues are part of each CDR3. D genes are given only for firm matches. Clone size, where shown, is once, few, many, or a class for clones that have expanded.

clone size: -
J gene: TRBJ1-4
D gene: -
V gene: TRBV15
CDR3 DNA: TGTGCCACCAGCAGAGATCCGGGGGGCGCGAGTGAAAAACTGTTTTTT
CDR3 protein: CATSRDPGGASEKLFF

clone size: once
J gene: TRBJ2-5
D gene: -
V gene: TRBV5-1
CDR3 DNA: TGCGCCAGCAGCCCCGTTCAGGGTGAATCAGAGACCCAGTACTTC
CDR3 protein: CASSPVQGESETQYF

clone size: few
J gene: TRBJ2-1
D gene: TRBD1
V gene: TRBV19
CDR3 DNA: TGTGCCAGTAGTGGGACAGGTACCTACAATGAGCAGTTCTTC
CDR3 protein: CASSGTGTYNEQFF

clone size: -
J gene: TRBJ1-6
D gene: -
V gene: TRBV9
CDR3 DNA: TGTGCCAGCAGCGTAGATCCAAATTCACCCCTCCACTTT
CDR3 protein: CASSVDPNSPLHF

clone size: few
J gene: TRBJ2-1
D gene: TRBD2
V gene: TRBV5-6
CDR3 DNA: TGTGCCAGCAGCTCCCTAGCGGGGGCGGGGCCATACAATGAGCAGTTCTTC
CDR3 protein: CASSSLAGAGPYNEQFF

clone size: -
J gene: TRBJ2-1
D gene: TRBD1
V gene: TRBV7-8
CDR3 DNA: TGTGCCAGCAGCCCCCCCTGGGGGACAGCCCAGCAGTTCTTC
CDR3 protein: CASSPPWGTAQQFF

clone size: -
J gene: TRBJ2-3
D gene: -
V gene: TRBV5-1
CDR3 DNA: TGCGCCAGCAGCTTCGCGGAAAACACAGATACGCAGTATTTT
CDR3 protein: CASSFAENTDTQYF

clone size: -
J gene: TRBJ1-2
D gene: -
V gene: TRBV6-1
CDR3 DNA: TGTGCCAGCAGTGACAGTGGCTATGGCTACACCTTC
CDR3 protein: CASSDSGYGYTF

clone size: -
J gene: TRBJ2-6
D gene: TRBD2
V gene: TRBV5-1
CDR3 DNA: TGCGCCAGCAGCTTGTTTCCGCTAGCGGCTGGGGCCAACGTCCTGACTTTC
CDR3 protein: CASSLFPLAAGANVLTF

clone size: few
J gene: TRBJ2-7
D gene: TRBD1
V gene: TRBV19
CDR3 DNA: TGTGCCAGTAGTACAGGGGGCGACGAGCAGTACTTC
CDR3 protein: CASSTGGDEQYF

clone size: -
J gene: TRBJ2-2
D gene: -
V gene: TRBV6-5
CDR3 DNA: TGTGCCAGCAGTTACTGGGGAGCGAACACCGGGGAGCTGTTTTTT
CDR3 protein: CASSYWGANTGELFF

clone size: once
J gene: TRBJ2-7
D gene: -
V gene: TRBV5-1
CDR3 DNA: TGCGCCAGCAGTTCATCACCCCCGGTCTACGAGCAGTACTTC
CDR3 protein: CASSSSPPVYEQYF

clone size: -
J gene: TRBJ2-5
D gene: TRBD1
V gene: TRBV7-9
CDR3 DNA: TGTGCCAGCAGCACTGACCTCCACAGGGGTACACGGAGGCAAGAGACCCAGTACTTC
CDR3 protein: CASSTDLHRGTRRQETQYF

clone size: -
J gene: TRBJ2-1
D gene: TRBD2
V gene: TRBV4-1
CDR3 DNA: TGCGCCAGCAGCCAAGGGGCAGCGGGGGGGCCGTATGAGCAGTTCTTC
CDR3 protein: CASSQGAAGGPYEQFF

clone size: -
J gene: TRBJ1-1
D gene: -
V gene: TRBV18
CDR3 DNA: TGTGCCAGCTCCTTGACAGCACTGAACACTGAAGCTTTCTTT
CDR3 protein: CASSLTALNTEAFF

clone size: -
J gene: TRBJ2-7
D gene: TRBD2
V gene: TRBV11-2
CDR3 DNA: TGTGCCAGCAGCTGGCCGTGGATTAGCGGGCACTCCTACGAGCAGTACTTC
CDR3 protein: CASSWPWISGHSYEQYF

clone size: few
J gene: TRBJ2-1
D gene: -
V gene: TRBV20-1
CDR3 DNA: TGCAGTGCTGTCACAGACAATGAGCAGTTCTTC
CDR3 protein: CSAVTDNEQFF

clone size: once
J gene: TRBJ2-7
D gene: TRBD1
V gene: TRBV5-1
CDR3 DNA: TGCGCCAGCAGCAGGACAGGGGGCGCGGGTTACGAGCAGTACTTC
CDR3 protein: CASSRTGGAGYEQYF

clone size: -
J gene: TRBJ2-7
D gene: TRBD2
V gene: TRBV7-8
CDR3 DNA: TGTGCCAGCAGCAACACTAGCGGAAGCTCCTACGAGCAGTACTTC
CDR3 protein: CASSNTSGSSYEQYF

clone size: -
J gene: TRBJ1-5
D gene: TRBD1
V gene: TRBV2
CDR3 DNA: TGTGCCAGCCTCCGGGACAGGGGCCCATATAGCAATCAGCCCCAGCATTTT
CDR3 protein: CASLRDRGPYSNQPQHF

clone size: -
J gene: TRBJ2-5
D gene: -
V gene: TRBV30
CDR3 DNA: TGTGCCTGGAGTGTCGCGGGGGCTAAAGAGACCCAGTACTTC
CDR3 protein: CAWSVAGAKETQYF

clone size: -
J gene: TRBJ2-1
D gene: TRBD2
V gene: TRBV10-3
CDR3 DNA: TGTGCCATCACCGATAGCGGGAGCAGCGAGCAGTTCTTC
CDR3 protein: CAITDSGSSEQFF

clone size: once
J gene: TRBJ2-1
D gene: TRBD2
V gene: TRBV5-6
CDR3 DNA: TGTGCCAGCAGCTTGGGGGGGCAACTAGCGGGAGGGAGCAATGAGCAGTTCTTC
CDR3 protein: CASSLGGQLAGGSNEQFF

clone size: -
J gene: TRBJ2-6
D gene: -
V gene: TRBV15
CDR3 DNA: TGTGCCACCAGCACCCCGGGACATAGCTCTGGGGCCAACGTCCTGACTTTC
CDR3 protein: CATSTPGHSSGANVLTF

clone size: -
J gene: TRBJ2-7
D gene: TRBD1
V gene: TRBV6-4
CDR3 DNA: TGTGCGACCGGGACAGGGGGCTTAGGGGAGCAGTACTTC
CDR3 protein: CATGTGGLGEQYF

clone size: few
J gene: TRBJ2-2
D gene: -
V gene: TRBV2
CDR3 DNA: TGTGCCAGTGTCCCGGGACAAGGATCCGGGGAGCTGTTTTTT
CDR3 protein: CASVPGQGSGELFF

clone size: -
J gene: TRBJ1-2
D gene: -
V gene: TRBV2
CDR3 DNA: TGTGCCAGCAGTGAAAGGCAGGGAACCGGCTACACCTTC
CDR3 protein: CASSERQGTGYTF

clone size: -
J gene: TRBJ2-7
D gene: TRBD1
V gene: TRBV6-5
CDR3 DNA: TGTGCCAGCAGTTACGGGACAGGGGTCTACGAGCAGTACTTC
CDR3 protein: CASSYGTGVYEQYF

clone size: -
J gene: TRBJ2-1
D gene: TRBD2
V gene: TRBV5-4
CDR3 DNA: TGTGCCAGCAGCCAGGGGACTAGCGGGGGGAACTCCTACAATGAGCAGTTCTTC
CDR3 protein: CASSQGTSGGNSYNEQFF

clone size: once
J gene: TRBJ1-5
D gene: -
V gene: TRBV19
CDR3 DNA: TGTGCCAGTAGTATTAGTTTCATACAGCCCCAGCATTTT
CDR3 protein: CASSISFIQPQHF

clone size: -
J gene: TRBJ1-4
D gene: -
V gene: TRBV25-1
CDR3 DNA: TGTGCCAGCAGTGGCCTAGGGGGTCGTGGGGATGAAAAACTGTTTTTT
CDR3 protein: CASSGLGGRGDEKLFF

clone size: -
J gene: TRBJ2-3
D gene: -
V gene: TRBV19
CDR3 DNA: TGTGCCAGTAGTATAGATCGAGGGATAGGAACAGATACGCAGTATTTT
CDR3 protein: CASSIDRGIGTDTQYF

clone size: -
J gene: TRBJ2-7
D gene: TRBD1
V gene: TRBV28
CDR3 DNA: TGTGCCAGCAGTTCCATAAGGGACAGGGGTTGGAATTACGAGCAGTACTTC
CDR3 protein: CASSSIRDRGWNYEQYF

clone size: -
J gene: TRBJ2-7
D gene: TRBD2
V gene: TRBV5-1
CDR3 DNA: TGCGCCAGCAGCTTGGTCGCTAGCGGTGGCTACGAGCAGTACTTC
CDR3 protein: CASSLVASGGYEQYF

clone size: -
J gene: TRBJ1-2
D gene: -
V gene: TRBV19
CDR3 DNA: TGTGCCAGTAGTATGAACTTTAACTATGGCTACACCTTC
CDR3 protein: CASSMNFNYGYTF

clone size: -
J gene: TRBJ2-5
D gene: TRBD1
V gene: TRBV9
CDR3 DNA: TGTGCCAGCAGCTCCTCCGGGACAGGGAGCGAGACCCAGTACTTC
CDR3 protein: CASSSSGTGSETQYF

clone size: few
J gene: TRBJ2-7
D gene: TRBD1
V gene: TRBV27
CDR3 DNA: TGTGCCAGCAGTCCCAGATTGGACAGGGTTCGCGAGCAGTACTTC
CDR3 protein: CASSPRLDRVREQYF

clone size: -
J gene: TRBJ1-3
D gene: TRBD1
V gene: TRBV19
CDR3 DNA: TGTGCCAGCGAGGAGGGGGCGAGAAACACCATATATTTT
CDR3 protein: CASEEGARNTIYF

clone size: -
J gene: TRBJ1-6
D gene: TRBD1
V gene: TRBV11-3
CDR3 DNA: TGTGCCAGCAGCCCGCCGACAGGGGATAATTCACCCCTCCACTTT
CDR3 protein: CASSPPTGDNSPLHF

clone size: -
J gene: TRBJ1-5
D gene: TRBD1
V gene: TRBV28
CDR3 DNA: TGTGCCAGCAGTACCACGGGACAGCTAAATCAGCCCCAGCATTTT
CDR3 protein: CASSTTGQLNQPQHF

clone size: -
J gene: TRBJ2-1
D gene: -
V gene: TRBV11-1
CDR3 DNA: TGTGCCAGCCTTGGGGGAGGAAATGAGCAGTTCTTC
CDR3 protein: CASLGGGNEQFF

clone size: -
J gene: TRBJ2-7
D gene: TRBD1
V gene: TRBV27
CDR3 DNA: TGTGCCAGCAGTCCCACCCCCGGGACAGCCTACGAGCAGTACTTC
CDR3 protein: CASSPTPGTAYEQYF

clone size: -
J gene: TRBJ2-2
D gene: -
V gene: TRBV4-2
CDR3 DNA: TGTGCCAGCAGCCAAGGGGGGACTTACACCGGGGAGCTGTTTTTT
CDR3 protein: CASSQGGTYTGELFF

clone size: -
J gene: TRBJ1-6
D gene: -
V gene: TRBV6-1
CDR3 DNA: TGTGCCAGCAGTGAAACCGGGGAAGACCCTCGGCCCCTCCACTTT
CDR3 protein: CASSETGEDPRPLHF

clone size: -
J gene: TRBJ2-2
D gene: TRBD2
V gene: TRBV6-6
CDR3 DNA: TGTGCCAGCAGTCAGACTAGCGGGGGAGGCACCGGGGAGCTGTTTTTT
CDR3 protein: CASSQTSGGGTGELFF

clone size: few
J gene: TRBJ2-7
D gene: TRBD2
V gene: TRBV5-1
CDR3 DNA: TGCGCCAGCAGCTGGACTAGCGGGATCTACGAGCAGTACTTC
CDR3 protein: CASSWTSGIYEQYF

clone size: few
J gene: TRBJ1-1
D gene: -
V gene: TRBV5-1
CDR3 DNA: TGCGCCAGCAGCTTGGGGGGCGCGAACACTGAAGCTTTCTTT
CDR3 protein: CASSLGGANTEAFF

clone size: -
J gene: TRBJ2-4
D gene: TRBD1
V gene: TRBV29-1
CDR3 DNA: TGCAGCGTACGGACAGGGGCGGCAAACATTCAGTACTTC
CDR3 protein: CSVRTGAANIQYF